This T cell receptor beta chain was observed in a study of T cell repertoires in cytomegalovirus infection (dated by TCRdb to about 2019). With respect to the entire study: The HLA type of each donor mattered for the analysis, because public TCR beta signatures pointed to carriage of CMV infection along with the matching HLA type.

Sequencer: Illumina HiSeq 1500. TCRdb took the public reads, trimmed them with fastp at Q25, ran MiXCR for clone calling and kept in-frame beta chains. Each CDR3 protein appears once, grouped with its most common genes and DNA. The sample table lists about 80,000 distinct CDR3 sequences, 3% to 4.5% of them with a count of one. The biggest ten clones account for around 4.9% of the sample. This clonotype was observed at least ten times. No cognate antigen has been identified for it. No qualities accompany the bases; no much larger clone lies one base away. Broad study findings and their caveats: In both this cohort and an independent roughly 400-donor cohort, the cumulative frequency of public TCR beta family members distinguished carriers of CMV infection plus the relevant HLA type. The ex vivo response was dominated by HLA-C-restricted CMV-specific TCR beta clonotypes, which also provided the single most frequent clonotype in two of eight donors.

Sample: PBMCs. The receptor comes from a human donor in good health (CMV status not recorded). Some clones in this sample may be carry-over from other donors' samples.

The CDR3 corresponds to CASSTRDREGYTF. DNA sequence: TGTGCCAGCAGCACCCGGGACAGGGAAGGCTACACCTTC. The chain couples TRBV7-9 to TRBJ1-2, and 9 junction bases match TRBD1. Based on the germline V gene (reference sequence), the CDR1 and CDR2 sequences are SEHNR and FQNEAQ. Measured from the cysteine to the phenylalanine, the CDR3 is 13 residues long. The kept DNA is CDR3 alone, 39 bases in frame from the first base. V has 5 bases trimmed and J has 8 bases trimmed; junction bases matching no gene number 6.